This is a list of T cell receptor beta chains from one sample in a study of blood T cell repertoires in COVID-19. Assay: immunoSEQ multiplex PCR; the TCRdb copy retains only in-frame clones and omits some. Counted here are under 150,000 clones, 80% to 90% occurring once; the ten biggest clones make up roughly 3.2%. Sequencing was done on a sample of peripheral blood. All receptors come from a woman aged 55-69 years with active COVID-19. The conserved cysteine and the conserved F or W are not part of the CDR3 here. The order of the fields is V gene, D gene, CDR3 protein. The D gene is left open where the match is weak.

v_gene: TRBV5-1
d_gene: TRBD2
CDR3aa: ASSGLAGPQETQY

v_gene: TRBV7-9
d_gene: NA
CDR3aa: ASAVTGNTGETQY

v_gene: TRBV4-1
d_gene: TRBD2
CDR3aa: ASSQPGTRHYEQY

v_gene: TRBV28
d_gene: NA
CDR3aa: ASSLIQGNTEAF

v_gene: TRBV24-1
d_gene: TRBD2
CDR3aa: ATSDSGTSLYEQY

v_gene: TRBV19
d_gene: NA
CDR3aa: ASSSRSQSTDTQY

v_gene: TRBV4-3
d_gene: TRBD1
CDR3aa: ASSQDSSTGPSGYT

v_gene: TRBV6-5
d_gene: NA
CDR3aa: ASSRTGNEQY

v_gene: TRBV5-1
d_gene: TRBD1
CDR3aa: ASSLRTGTGIPNEQF

v_gene: TRBV4-3
d_gene: NA
CDR3aa: ASSQSAGRPSYEQY

v_gene: TRBV6-5
d_gene: TRBD1
CDR3aa: ASRIQGQREQF

v_gene: TRBV5-4
d_gene: NA
CDR3aa: ASSPQGSSADTQY

v_gene: TRBV5-5
d_gene: NA
CDR3aa: ASSYWVVRESPNYGYT

v_gene: TRBV11-2
d_gene: TRBD2
CDR3aa: ASSFRAGARETQY

v_gene: TRBV10-2
d_gene: NA
CDR3aa: ASSGAGTEAF

v_gene: TRBV28
d_gene: NA
CDR3aa: ATQGNQPQH

v_gene: TRBV5-1
d_gene: NA
CDR3aa: ASSPYDFQETQY

v_gene: TRBV5-4
d_gene: NA
CDR3aa: ASSLWEEETQY

v_gene: TRBV5-1
d_gene: NA
CDR3aa: ASSPGADTQY

v_gene: TRBV6-2/TRBV6-3
d_gene: NA
CDR3aa: ASSYPGVGSYEQY

v_gene: TRBV7-3
d_gene: NA
CDR3aa: ASSFTADNEQF

v_gene: TRBV28
d_gene: TRBD1
CDR3aa: ASTERTGTGGRNTIY

v_gene: TRBV7-2
d_gene: TRBD1
CDR3aa: ASSLGRDRAREQY

v_gene: TRBV7-8
d_gene: TRBD1
CDR3aa: ASSLELGQTGGTYEQY

v_gene: TRBV5-4
d_gene: NA
CDR3aa: ASSLRVLGGTYEQY

v_gene: TRBV19
d_gene: NA
CDR3aa: ASSIAARGLTDTQY

v_gene: TRBV19
d_gene: TRBD2
CDR3aa: ASSRGYKAGGKDTQY

v_gene: TRBV19
d_gene: NA
CDR3aa: ASSTQVGYNEQF

v_gene: TRBV5-4
d_gene: TRBD2
CDR3aa: ASSLSLRESDTQY